This T cell receptor (beta chain) was captured by sequencing in a study of cytomegalovirus exposure and HLA in healthy donors. Germline CDR1 SGHTA, CDR2 FQGNSA. This CDR3 spans 15 amino acids. V was pared by 6 bases and J by 2 bases, with 15 bases between. The PCR had 60 Vbeta and 13 Jbeta primers. Method: immunoSEQ multiplex PCR; TCRdb's copy keeps in-frame clones and lacks some. The sample gives about 190,000 clones, roughly 75% of which show up once; about 5% is in the top ten. Whole-study results and caveats: Segments of the TCR beta V type were, in most cases, productive about 87% or about 30% of the time in an earlier analysis. HLA alleles were associated with 15,000 to 20,000 TCR beta sequences in a later analysis at 0.05 false discovery rate.

Remarks on this clone: The antigen is not known.

Likely unrecorded immune exposures existed in these nominally healthy donors. The chain joins TRBV7-2 to TRBJ2-3; possibly TRBD2 for D (6 bases). The receptor was derived from a man aged 25-40 years in good health and CMV-seropositive. Sequenced sample: PBMCs. The CDR3 DNA is TGTGCCAGCAGGCCCGGGAGTGGCCCCACAGATACGCAGTATTTT. It yields the protein CASRPGSGPTDTQYF.